A single T cell receptor beta chain is shown here with its context. Its antigen is not identified. This entry comes from a study of T-cell reconstitution after alpha-beta-depleted transplantation in children. The study, taken as a whole, reports: Reported findings indicate that, about two months after transplant, alpha-beta T cells came from several hundred expanded clones, which were derived from non-depleted graft cells.

The CDR3 sequence is 12 residues long. The V end was cut by 7 bases, the J end by 8 bases, with 14 bases between. Using unique molecular identifiers, the investigators prepared the TCRbeta library. TCRdb re-called the PCR reads through MiXCR, storing one row per CDR3 protein. The table records some 110,000 distinct CDR3 sequences, about 9.4% of them present only once. This chain joins TRBV12-3 or TRBV12-4 and TRBJ1-2; possible D gene TRBD1, 5 bases. This clonotype originated in a boy aged 2 to 10 with acute lymphoblastic leukemia, due to receive a stem cell transplant. Source: PBMCs, taken before TCRalphabeta/CD19-depleted stem cell transplant. Written as DNA, the CDR3 is TGTGCCAGCACCCCGGGGGTGGGGGGCTACACCTTC. Its translation: CASTPGVGGYTF.